This TCR beta chain originates from a study of Ad26.COV2.S vaccination and SARS-CoV-2 variants. Study overall: A participant enrolled in the COV1001 Ad26.COV2.S trial arm provided the sample.

From germline, CDR1 is SGHTA and CDR2 FQGNSA. The CDR3 sequence is 15 residues long. V gave up 2 bases and J gave up 3 bases; unmatched junction bases: 2. Here immunoSEQ multiplex PCR was the method, and the copy in TCRdb shows in-frame clones only, minus some. The table has fewer than 300,000 clones, about 87% seen once. As for treatment: about 20 received Ad26.COV2.S at low or high dose, single or two shots; 5 received placebo; per-sample allocation not given. Sample collection was performed on day 63 after the first vaccine or placebo injection. It was an adult aged 18-55 years in Boston who was the donor.

V gene TRBV7-2 combines with J gene TRBJ2-3; the match to TRBD2 covers 10 bases. The source was peripheral blood, collected in a trial of Ad26.COV2.S vaccine versus placebo. This clonotype was sampled from a person between 18 and 65 years old who received the Ad26.COV2.S COVID-19 vaccine or a placebo. The CDR3 DNA sequence: TGTGCCAGCAGCTTACGTAGCGGGGGGACAGATACGCAGTATTTT. It translates to CASSLRSGGTDTQYF.